This T cell receptor (beta chain) was observed in a study of response to subunit inactivated influenza vaccine. CDR3 length equals 15 residues. The V gene lost 5 bases and the J gene lost 6 bases, with 18 bases spanning the gap. The germline V gene has CDR1 SGDLS and CDR2 YYNGEE. TCRdb re-called the RT-PCR reads through MiXCR, storing one row per CDR3 protein. The sample consists of approximately 500,000 distinct CDR3 sequences, around 13% of them appearing once. The source material was PBMCs from blood, sampled about 40 days after vaccination. The sequence derives from a man in his forties or fifties who received an inactivated influenza vaccine. The chain combines TRBV9 with TRBJ2-1, with D possibly matching TRBD2 (6 bases). CDR3 nucleotide sequence: TGTGCCAGCAGAGCGGGTAACAGGAGGGGCAATGAGCAGTTCTTC. This gives the protein CASRAGNRRGNEQFF.